Included here is one T cell receptor (beta chain) sequence, with context. What it binds is not known. The sample comes from a study of shared clonotypes between healthy human individuals. Study information: For every donor, three CD4 naive, three CD4 memory, two CD8 naive and one CD8 memory plates were used. Findings of the study overall: Clonotypes which were not shared had lower generation probabilities than clonotypes that all four donors shared. Blood was the sole source, and tissue repertoires probably differ.

In the original workflow: Because ImmunoSEQ provided only junction sequences with no quality scores, the filtering differed. This table comes from immunoSEQ multiplex PCR, and its TCRdb copy is limited to in-frame clones, with some not included. That table gives V, J and clone size, and the DNA gave D and trimming. The sample shows over 2,000,000 clones, 90% to 95% of them seen only once. Germline V gene sequence: CDR1 MNHEY, CDR2 SMNVEV (reference sequence). The V and J ends lost 5 bases and 0 bases, in that order; junction bases with no gene match: 7. This CDR3 comprises 16 residues. Naive CD8 cells lacked CD45RO and underwent positive selection for CCR7, leaving out terminally differentiated effector memory CD45RA+ cells.

The TCR comes from a man aged 18-30 years in good health. Some clones in this sample may be carry-over from other donors' samples. The V and J genes are TRBV27 and TRBJ1-5, with 7 bases identical to TRBD1. What was sequenced was naive CD8+ T cells from PBMCs. This CDR3 reads CASSLTGKNSNQPQHF. The CDR3 DNA reads TGTGCCAGCAGTCTGACAGGGAAAAATAGCAATCAGCCCCAGCATTTT.